Below are 7 T cell receptor beta chains sequenced from a single sample in a study of T cell responses to AZD1222 COVID-19 vaccine. Sequencing used immunoSEQ multiplex PCR; TCRdb keeps in-frame clones, though not all of them. The sample shows about 25,000 clones, around 86% of them seen only once. This specimen consisted of peripheral blood, obtained 28 days after the second AZD1222 dose. These receptors originate from an adult who received the AZD1222 COVID-19 vaccine.

The chain employs TRBV3-1 (or the pseudogene TRBV3-2) and TRBJ1-2; a weak D match, TRBD1 (5 bases). V was trimmed by 1 base and J by 2 bases, leaving 14 bases between them. Germline V gene data show CDR1 as LGHDT and CDR2 as YNNKEL (reference sequence). CDR3 size: 16 residues. This chain's CDR3 is CASSQGTPRGNYGYTF. CDR3 in DNA: TGTGCCAGCAGCCAAGGGACACCCCGAGGGAACTATGGCTACACCTTC.

J is TRBJ1-6 and V is TRBV6-5, with a possible D match to TRBD1 (6 bases). The CDR3 contains 13 residues. The ends were cut back, 4 bases at V and 14 bases at J, with 15 bases in the middle. The germline V gene has CDR1 MNHEY and CDR2 SVGAGI. The CDR3 coding sequence is TGTGCCAGCAGTTCCCTACAGGGTTCTGCCCTCCACTTT. Protein: CASSSLQGSALHF.

The chain joins TRBV9 to TRBJ2-7, with D tentatively TRBD1 (6 bases). There are 15 residues in the CDR3. Trimming shortened V by 4 bases and J by 3 bases, and 17 bases separated the two germline ends. Germline CDR1 SGDLS, CDR2 YYNGEE. As DNA, the CDR3 is TGTGCCAGCAGCAAGGGGGTGGAAAATCTCTACGAGCAGTACTTC. Encoded protein: CASSKGVENLYEQYF. Based on the CDR3 plus reference TRBV9 and TRBJ2-7, the full variable domain is DSGVTQTPKHLITATGQRVTLRCSPRSGDLSVYWYQQSLDQGLQFLIQYYNGEERAKGNILERFSAQQFPDLHSELNLSSLELGDSALYFCASSKGVENLYEQYFGPGTRLTVT.

This rearrangement joins TRBV9 to TRBJ1-2; D is ambiguous. The CDR3 is made up of 14 amino acids. The germline V gene encodes CDR1 SGDLS and CDR2 YYNGEE. The ends were cut back, 2 bases at V and 1 base at J, with 9 bases in the middle. The CDR3 sequence: CASSVDALNYGYTF. In DNA form, the CDR3 reads TGTGCCAGCAGCGTTGACGCGCTTAACTATGGCTACACCTTC.

This rearrangement joins TRBV6-5 to TRBJ2-7; D remains unclear. In germline, CDR1 is MNHEY, CDR2 SVGAGI. V shed 7 bases and J shed 2 bases, with 12 bases lying between them. This CDR3 comprises 13 residues. CDR3 in DNA: TGTGCCAGCAATTTTTGGTCCGCCTACGAGCAGTACTTC. The encoded protein is CASNFWSAYEQYF.

The chain uses TRBV19 and TRBJ1-6; tentatively, D is TRBD1 (5 bases). V lost 3 bases and J 10 bases, leaving 19 bases between the germline ends. This CDR3 region has 16 residues. In germline, CDR1 is LNHDA, CDR2 SQIVND (reference sequence). CDR3 DNA: TGTGCCAGTAGTATTAATTTCGGTACAGGACCCTCACCCCTCCACTTT. Encoded protein: CASSINFGTGPSPLHF.

There are a few counts of this clone. The rearrangement links TRBV3-1 (or the pseudogene TRBV3-2) to TRBJ1-5; D call uncertain. Trimming removed 1 base at V and 3 bases at J, with 7 bases between. Germline values: CDR1 LGHDT, CDR2 YNNKEL (reference sequence). This CDR3 contains 14 residues. The CDR3 DNA reads as TGTGCCAGCAGCCAAGGGGGTTTCAATCAGCCCCAGCATTTT. It is translated as CASSQGGFNQPQHF.